This TCR beta chain was identified during a study of T-cell memory formation after mild COVID-19. Study background: TCR clusters largely stayed donor specific. General study results and limits: Contracting clones localized mainly to CM and EM when CD4+ and mainly to EMRA when CD8+.

A word on this clonotype: Its specificity is unknown.

TCRdb processed the 5' RACE reads anew with MiXCR; each CDR3 protein has one entry. The repertoire holds about 110,000 distinct CDR3 sequences, with 12% as singletons. The CDR3 runs to 13 residues. Per germline, CDR1 SQVTM and CDR2 ANQGSEA. The germline V and J ends were trimmed by 4 bases and 5 bases, with 14 bases remaining between them. The sample consisted of PBMCs or a T cell subset sorted from them (not recorded which). The V and J genes are TRBV29-1 and TRBJ1-1; TRBD1 might be the D (5 bases). The receptor was derived from an adult woman who had mild COVID-19 (a few samples of this study predate the infection). Cell type and time point are not known. The CDR3 nucleotides are TGCAGCGTTGGAAGGGGTATGGGAACTGAAGCTTTCTTT. The encoded protein is CSVGRGMGTEAFF.